These T cell receptor beta chains were read from a single sample in a study of response to subunit inactivated influenza vaccine. TCRdb itself ran the RT-PCR reads through MiXCR, one entry per CDR3 protein. This sample has around 300,000 distinct CDR3 sequences, with about 20% found just once. The sample was PBMCs from blood, taken less than 22 months after vaccination. The receptor set was obtained from a man aged 50-75 years who received an inactivated influenza vaccine. Each CDR3 is given with its conserved first and last residue. D genes are given only for firm matches. Not all rows give a size; the values are once, few, many and, for expanded clones, a class.

TGTGCCAGCAGTTTAGGACAGGGGGCAGGCGGGGAGCTGTTTTTT CASSLGQGAGGELFF TRBJ2-2 TRBD1 . TRBV27
TGCAGTGCTAGATCCAGAGGACTTGTTTCACCCCTCCACTTT CSARSRGLVSPLHF TRBJ1-6 . . TRBV20-1
TGTGCCAGCAGTTGGGCAGGGTCTCAGCCCCAGCATTTT CASSWAGSQPQHF TRBJ1-5 . . TRBV12-3/TRBV12-4
TGTGCCAGCAGCAAAAAGGCGGGGGCGCGTAATGAGCAGTTCTTC CASSKKAGARNEQFF TRBJ2-1 . . TRBV21-1
TGTGCCAGCAGCCGAATGACTAGAAACACCATATATTTT CASSRMTRNTIYF TRBJ1-3 . few TRBV7-2
TGTGCCACCAGCCCGAGAGGGGACAGGGGCAATCAGCCCCAGCATTTT CATSPRGDRGNQPQHF TRBJ1-5 TRBD1 . TRBV15
TGTGCCACCAGAGCCGTGGGACAGGGGATAAATAATTCACCCCTCCACTTT CATRAVGQGINNSPLHF TRBJ1-6 TRBD1 few TRBV15
TGTGCCAGTAGTATAGATCATCGGGCAGATACGCAGTATTTT CASSIDHRADTQYF TRBJ2-3 . . TRBV19
TGTGCCAGCAAGGAGACAGGACAGGGCACCGGCGCCATATATTTT CASKETGQGTGAIYF TRBJ1-3 TRBD1 many TRBV3-1
TGTGCCAGCAGCTTAGGGGCATATAGCAATCAGCCCCAGCATTTT CASSLGAYSNQPQHF TRBJ1-5 . many TRBV7-8
TGTGCCAGCAGCCAACAGGGGGGGGACTACGAGCAGTACTTC CASSQQGGDYEQYF TRBJ2-7 . . TRBV3-1
TGTGCCTGGAGTGTACAGAGCAGCAATCAGCCCCAGCATTTT CAWSVQSSNQPQHF TRBJ1-5 . . TRBV30
TGCGCCAGCAGCTTGGCGCAGGCCCGGCGCTATGGCTACACCTTC CASSLAQARRYGYTF TRBJ1-2 . . TRBV5-1
TGCAGCGTAGTCGAGGACCCCGGGACAGGTGGCGAGCAGTTCTTC CSVVEDPGTGGEQFF TRBJ2-1 TRBD1 . TRBV29-1
TGCGCCAGTAAACAGGGGGTCTCTGGAAACACCATATATTTT CASKQGVSGNTIYF TRBJ1-3 TRBD1 . TRBV10-2
TGTGCCAGCAGCCCCACTAGCGGGAGGGCCGGATACAATGAGCAGTTCTTC CASSPTSGRAGYNEQFF TRBJ2-1 TRBD2 . TRBV3-1
TGCAGCGTTCTTACAGGGGTTGGAAACGAGCAGTACTTC CSVLTGVGNEQYF TRBJ2-7 TRBD1 few TRBV29-1
TGTGCCAGCAGCCTTAAATCGGACAGAACCTACGAGCAGTACTTC CASSLKSDRTYEQYF TRBJ2-7 . once TRBV7-6
TGCGCCAGCAGCCAAGAAGGGGTGAGGAACACTGAAGCTTTCTTT CASSQEGVRNTEAFF TRBJ1-1 . . TRBV4-1
TGCGCCAGCAGCTTAGGACACCGCGGGTCGAATTCCTACAATGAGCAGTTCTTC CASSLGHRGSNSYNEQFF TRBJ2-1 . . TRBV5-1
TGCGCCAGCAGCTTGACCGGGACATTTACCTACGAGCAGTACTTC CASSLTGTFTYEQYF TRBJ2-7 . . TRBV5-1
TGTGCCACCAGCACCTGGAACACAGATACGCAGTATTTT CATSTWNTDTQYF TRBJ2-3 . few TRBV15
TGTGCCAGCAGTTACTGGCAGGGGCCCTCCTACGAGCAGTACTTC CASSYWQGPSYEQYF TRBJ2-7 . once TRBV6-5
TGTGCCAGCAGTAAGCACGGCGTCCAACAAGGAGGCTACACCTTC CASSKHGVQQGGYTF TRBJ1-2 . many TRBV12-3/TRBV12-4
TGTGCCAGCAGTCAAGCGGACAGGGGGCCTGGAGATACGCAGTATTTT CASSQADRGPGDTQYF TRBJ2-3 TRBD1 few TRBV12-3/TRBV12-4
TGTGCCAGCAGCCGCGTAGGGGGTTTCGCCAAAAACATTCAGTACTTC CASSRVGGFAKNIQYF TRBJ2-4 . . TRBV6-2/TRBV6-3
TGCGCCAGCAGCTTTGGAGGGGGAACTCATGAAAAACTGTTTTTT CASSFGGGTHEKLFF TRBJ1-4 . few TRBV5-1
TGCGCCAGCAGCGCGGACAGGGCCAACACTGAAGCTTTCTTT CASSADRANTEAFF TRBJ1-1 TRBD1 few TRBV5-1
TGCGCCAGCAGCTCCGCCGCTGGGAACACTGAAGCTTTCTTT CASSSAAGNTEAFF TRBJ1-1 . few TRBV5-1
TGTGCCATCAGAGTAGACAGGGATCAGCCCCAGCATTTT CAIRVDRDQPQHF TRBJ1-5 TRBD1 few TRBV10-3
TGTGCCAGCAGGCTTCAGGGGAGCACTGAAGCTTTCTTT CASRLQGSTEAFF TRBJ1-1 . . TRBV12-3/TRBV12-4